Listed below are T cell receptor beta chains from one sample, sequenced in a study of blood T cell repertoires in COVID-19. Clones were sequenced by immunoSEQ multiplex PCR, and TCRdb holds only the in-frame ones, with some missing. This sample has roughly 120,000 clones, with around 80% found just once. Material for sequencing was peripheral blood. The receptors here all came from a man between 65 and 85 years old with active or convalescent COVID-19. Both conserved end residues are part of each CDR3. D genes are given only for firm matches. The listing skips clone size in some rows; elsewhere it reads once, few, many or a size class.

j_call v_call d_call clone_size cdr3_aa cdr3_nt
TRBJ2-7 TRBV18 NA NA CASSAGQQTYEQYF TGTGCCAGCTCAGCGGGACAGCAAACCTACGAGCAGTACTTC
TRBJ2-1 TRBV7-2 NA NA CASSSDSGSSYNEQFF TGTGCCAGCAGCTCAGATAGCGGAAGCTCCTACAATGAGCAGTTCTTC
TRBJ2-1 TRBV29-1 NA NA CSVGGRVTGLLQEQFF TGCAGCGTTGGAGGTAGGGTCACTGGACTCCTTCAAGAGCAGTTCTTC
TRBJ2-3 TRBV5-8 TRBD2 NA CASSPGLAGGNTDTQYF TGTGCCAGCAGCCCAGGACTAGCGGGGGGAAACACAGATACGCAGTATTTT
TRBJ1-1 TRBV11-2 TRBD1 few CASSRTGGITEAFF TGTGCCAGCAGCCGGACAGGGGGCATCACTGAAGCTTTCTTT
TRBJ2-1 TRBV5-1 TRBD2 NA CASSLGSGGYSYNEQFF TGCGCCAGCAGCTTGGGTAGCGGGGGGTACTCCTACAATGAGCAGTTCTTC
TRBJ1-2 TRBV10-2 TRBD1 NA CASSELQGAASGYGYTF TGCGCCAGCAGTGAATTACAGGGGGCCGCGAGCGGCTATGGCTACACCTTC
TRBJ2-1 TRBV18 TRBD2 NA CASSPSTSGGFSYNEQFF TGTGCCAGCTCACCAAGTACTAGCGGGGGGTTTTCCTACAATGAGCAGTTCTTC
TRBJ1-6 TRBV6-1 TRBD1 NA CASSARQGRGNSPLHF TGTGCCAGCAGTGCCCGACAGGGAAGGGGGAATTCACCCCTCCACTTT
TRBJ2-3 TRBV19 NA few CASRWQGLPDTQYF TGTGCCAGTCGTTGGCAGGGTCTCCCAGATACGCAGTATTTT
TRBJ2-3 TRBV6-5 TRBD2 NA CASSRTSRADTQYF TGTGCCAGCAGCCGGACTAGTAGGGCAGATACGCAGTATTTT
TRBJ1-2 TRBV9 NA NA CASSLDMYGYTF TGTGCCAGCAGCCTAGATATGTATGGCTACACCTTC
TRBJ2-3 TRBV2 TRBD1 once CASEGQSTDTQYF TGTGCCAGCGAGGGACAGAGCACAGATACGCAGTATTTT
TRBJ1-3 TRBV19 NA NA CASSTVGNTIYF TGTGCCAGTAGTACCGTTGGAAACACCATATATTTT
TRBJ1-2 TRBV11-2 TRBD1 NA CASSPRTGSIYGYTF TGTGCCAGCAGCCCCCGGACAGGGTCAATCTATGGCTACACCTTC
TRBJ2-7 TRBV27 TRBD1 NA CASTRTGSYEQYF TGTGCCAGCACCAGGACAGGGTCCTACGAGCAGTACTTC
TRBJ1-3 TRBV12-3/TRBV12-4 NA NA CASSAGGNTIYF TGTGCCAGCAGTGCCGGGGGAAACACCATATATTTT
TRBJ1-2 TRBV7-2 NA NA CASSSGEGPPSQGYTF TGTGCCAGCAGCTCGGGAGAGGGACCGCCGTCTCAGGGCTACACCTTC
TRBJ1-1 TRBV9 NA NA CASSAGDGWNTEAFF TGTGCCAGCAGCGCGGGGGACGGATGGAACACTGAAGCTTTCTTT
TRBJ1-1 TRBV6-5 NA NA CASRLDGSGSSEAFF TGTGCCAGCAGGTTGGATGGGTCAGGTTCTTCTGAAGCTTTCTTT
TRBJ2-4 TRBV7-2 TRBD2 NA CASSRTGGPGIQYF TGTGCCAGCAGCCGCACGGGGGGGCCAGGCATTCAGTACTTC
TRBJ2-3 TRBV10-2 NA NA CASSEGPWDTQYF TGCGCCAGCAGTGAGGGCCCTTGGGATACGCAGTATTTT